The T cell receptor beta chain under discussion was sequenced for a study of persistence of HIV-infected CD4 T cells. Turning to the study itself: Donors had been on suppressive ART for a median of 8 years. Notes on the study in general: Compared with CD3/CD28-stimulated cells, CMV- and Gag-responding cells showed lower TCRbeta richness.

This clone appeared a single time. Its antigen is as yet unknown. The immunoSEQ assay was version 4, run in survey mode. Only in-frame clones appear in the TCRdb table, and some are missing; sequencing was by immunoSEQ multiplex PCR. The sample includes 25,000 to 35,000 clones, around 82% of them seen just once. V lost 3 bases to trimming and J lost 4 bases, with 20 bases between them. The germline V gene has CDR1 ENHRY and CDR2 SYGVKD. The CDR3 loop spans 17 amino acids. Cells were stimulated with CMV-infected fibroblast lysates at 10 ug/mL. Sorted nonresponding memory CD4+ T cells were CD40L-negative, CD69-negative, CD45RO-high.

The clonotype was recovered from an adult man with HIV who was CMV-seropositive. The source material was CD4+ T cells sorted from PBMCs after approximately 19-hour stimulation, sampled from a patient who received antiretroviral therapy. The chain employs TRBV10-3 and TRBJ2-3; TRBD2 is a possible D gene (7 bases). The CDR3 DNA is TGTGCCATCAGTGACCCCTCTTACGGGGGGCGTCCAGATACGCAGTATTTT. Translating it yields CAISDPSYGGRPDTQYF.